A single sample is the source of the 21 T cell receptor beta chains below, sequenced in a study of OX40 agonist ivuxolimab in advanced cancers. The data were produced by immunoSEQ multiplex PCR, yet TCRdb's version contains in-frame clones alone and is incomplete. Of about 70,000 clones in the sample, about 86% were seen once. The sample in question was CD4+ or CD8+ T cells sorted from blood, obtained in a trial of the OX40 agonist ivuxolimab. These receptors originate from an adult with an advanced solid tumor such as melanoma, head and neck, liver or kidney cancer.

This chain uses TRBV7-2 with TRBJ2-7; 11 nucleotides match TRBD2. Looked up from germline, CDR1 is SGHTA and CDR2 is FQGNSA. The CDR3 covers 16 residues. Losses at the gene ends were 1 base for V and 0 bases for J; bases not matched to a gene: 2. The CDR3 reads CASSLVAGGSSYEQYF. CDR3 sequence (DNA): TGTGCCAGCAGCTTAGTAGCGGGGGGGAGCTCCTACGAGCAGTACTTC. The full variable domain, its missing parts supplied by reference TRBV7-2 and TRBJ2-7, is GAGVSQSPSNKVTEKGKDVELRCDPISGHTALYWYRQSLGQGLEFLIYFQGNSAPDKSGLPSDRFSAERTGGSVSTLTIQRTQQEDSAVYLCASSLVAGGSSYEQYFGPGTRLTVT.

The chain has TRBV5-1 and TRBJ2-6; 10 bases line up with TRBD1. The length of the CDR3 is 18 residues. J gave up 4 bases and V 3 bases, and 10 bases lay outside the gene matches. Germline V gene sequence: CDR1 SGHRS, CDR2 YFSETQ. Here the CDR3 DNA reads TGCGCCAGCAGCTCCCCCGGGACAGGGGTATCCGGGGCCAACGTCCTGACTTTC. This gives the protein CASSSPGTGVSGANVLTF.

The chain couples TRBV6-5 to TRBJ2-5; the D is unclear. V gave up 5 bases and J gave up 4 bases, with 8 bases separating them. CDR1 and CDR2 from the germline V gene are MNHEY and SVGAGI. The CDR3 spans 12 residues. For the CDR3, the DNA is TGTGCCAGCAGTAACCCGACAGAGACCCAGTACTTC. This encodes CASSNPTETQYF.

The chain links TRBV30 to TRBJ2-5, with TRBD2 matching over 7 bases. CDR1 is GTSNPN and CDR2 is SVGIG in the germline V gene (reference sequence). This CDR3 contains 13 residues. J gave up 2 bases and V 3 bases, and 3 bases lay outside the gene matches. The CDR3 nucleotides are TGTGCCTGGAGCGGGGGGATACAAGAGACCCAGTACTTC. This codes for CAWSGGIQETQYF.

The chain carries TRBV19 and TRBJ2-3; D possibly corresponds to TRBD2 (5 bases). The CDR3 extends over 17 amino acids. Deletions cut 2 bases from V and 1 base from J, with 16 bases between. The V gene's germline CDR1 is LNHDA and CDR2 SQIVND (reference sequence). The CDR3 sequence: CASSISATRTGTDTQYF. The CDR3, as DNA: TGTGCCAGTAGTATATCCGCTACTAGAACTGGCACAGATACGCAGTATTTT.

In its sample, this clone was seen once. This sequence joins TRBV29-1 and TRBJ1-2, with a possible D match to TRBD1 (6 bases). The V end lost 4 bases, the J end lost 6 bases, and 12 bases lay between the germline ends. The CDR3 loop spans 12 amino acids. Germline CDR1 reads SQVTM; CDR2 reads ANQGSEA. The CDR3 loop is CSVGGRGDGYTF. The CDR3 DNA follows: TGCAGCGTTGGTGGTAGGGGGGATGGCTACACCTTC.

The chain has TRBV19 and TRBJ1-1, with D uncertain. The ends were cut back, 2 bases at V and 1 base at J, with 5 bases in the middle. Germline CDR1 is LNHDA and CDR2 is SQIVND (reference sequence). The CDR3 extends over 13 amino acids. CDR3 coding DNA: TGTGCCAGTAGTATACGAAGGAACACTGAAGCTTTCTTT. It translates to CASSIRRNTEAFF.

This chain connects TRBV19 to TRBJ1-5, with D perhaps TRBD1 (6 bases). Germline V CDR1 and CDR2: LNHDA, SQIVND (reference sequence). This CDR3 is 15 amino acids long. V was shortened by 6 bases and J by 2 bases, with 14 bases between the two germline ends. In nucleotides, the CDR3 is TGTGCCAGTAGCCCCCGGGACATCGGCAATCAGCCCCAGCATTTT. This encodes CASSPRDIGNQPQHF.

The rearrangement joins TRBV18 to TRBJ2-3, with 8 bases that match TRBD2. V lost 0 bases, J lost 2 bases, and 7 bases stayed unmatched. CDR3 length equals 17 residues. The germline CDR1 and CDR2 sequences are KGHSH and LQKENI. CDR3 protein: CASSPPRVSGVTDTQYF. The CDR3 nucleotides are TGTGCCAGCTCACCACCCCGGGTTAGCGGGGTCACAGATACGCAGTATTTT.

This clone came up once. This chain uses TRBV5-6 with TRBJ1-1; D is uncertain. Per germline, CDR1 SGHDT and CDR2 YYEEEE. Trimming left V 0 bases short and J 1 base short, with 16 bases between. The CDR3 covers 17 residues. CDR3 sequence (DNA): TGTGCCAGCAGCTTGGGAACCGCAGAGGTCAGGAACACTGAAGCTTTCTTT. Residues: CASSLGTAEVRNTEAFF.

This sequence joins TRBV9 and TRBJ2-7; 10 nucleotides match TRBD2. CDR3 length: 15 amino acids. Germline CDR1 reads SGDLS; CDR2 reads YYNGEE. V lost 4 bases, J lost 6 bases, and 10 bases stayed unmatched. The CDR3 sequence: CASSFKREGPAEQYF. CDR3 nucleotide sequence: TGTGCCAGCAGCTTCAAGCGGGAGGGCCCCGCCGAGCAGTACTTC.

Only one count was recorded for this clone. The J gene is TRBJ1-3, the V gene TRBV5-4; 9 nucleotides line up with TRBD1. The germline CDR1 and CDR2 sequences are SGHNT and YYREEE (reference sequence). V lost 4 bases to trimming and J lost 4 bases; unmatched junction nucleotides: 3. The CDR3 has 14 residues. The CDR3 bases are TGTGCCAGCAGCAACAGGGGGCACGGAAACACCATATATTTT. Translated: CASSNRGHGNTIYF.

This clone is a singleton in its sample. This chain joins TRBV5-6 and TRBJ2-6; D is uncertain. The CDR3 totals 18 residues. Trimming stripped 6 bases from V and 0 bases from J, with 19 bases between. Per germline, CDR1 SGHDT and CDR2 YYEEEE. CDR3 protein: CASTKSLLGSSGANVLTF. The CDR3 DNA reads as TGTGCCAGCACCAAATCGTTACTCGGCTCCTCTGGGGCCAACGTCCTGACTTTC. Using reference TRBV5-6 and TRBJ2-6 for the parts outside the CDR3, the full variable domain is DAGVTQSPTHLIKTRGQQVTLRCSPKSGHDTVSWYQQALGQGPQFIFQYYEEEERQRGNFPDRFSGHQFPNYSSELNVNALLLGDSALYLCASTKSLLGSSGANVLTFGAGSRLTVL.

The chain employs TRBV15 and TRBJ1-1; TRBD1 matches at 11 bases. Germline CDR1 reads LNHNV; CDR2 reads YYDKDF (reference sequence). After removal of 1 base from V and 0 bases from J, the junction contained 4 bases not matched to a gene. The CDR3 runs to 17 residues. CDR3 protein: CATSRAGQGALNTEAFF. The CDR3 nucleotides are TGTGCCACCAGCAGAGCTGGACAGGGGGCGCTGAACACTGAAGCTTTCTTT. The full variable domain, rest sourced from reference TRBV15 and TRBJ1-1, is DAMVIQNPRYQVTQFGKPVTLSCSQTLNHNVMYWYQQKSSQAPKLLFHYYDKDFNNEADTPDNFQSRRPNTSFCFLDIRSPGLGDTAMYLCATSRAGQGALNTEAFFGQGTRLTVV.

The chain couples TRBV5-1 to TRBJ1-6; 10 nucleotides line up with TRBD1. The CDR3 is 16 amino acids. V gave up 0 bases and J gave up 7 bases; unmatched junction bases: 4. Germline V gives CDR1 SGHRS, CDR2 YFSETQ. The CDR3 nucleotides are TGCGCCAGCAGCTTGGGGACAGGGGGTCTCAATTCACCCCTCCACTTT. The encoded protein is CASSLGTGGLNSPLHF.

This CDR3 reads CASSQGTAGGPWGEQFF. CDR3 nucleotide sequence: TGCGCCAGCAGCCAAGGAACAGCGGGGGGTCCGTGGGGTGAGCAGTTCTTC. The chain recombines TRBV4-1 with TRBJ2-1, with 9 bases fitting TRBD2. The CDR3 covers 17 residues. Trimming took 1 base from V and 9 from J; bases not matched to a gene: 13. CDR1 and CDR2 (germline): MGHRA, YSYEKL.

The chain combines TRBV15 with TRBJ1-2; the D is unclear. Germline CDR1 LNHNV, CDR2 YYDKDF (reference sequence). V was cut by 0 bases and J by 6 bases, with 23 bases left in between. The CDR3 sequence is 18 residues long. This CDR3 reads CATSREIRLGLPGDGYTF. The CDR3 DNA is TGTGCCACCAGCAGAGAGATACGGTTAGGCCTCCCCGGAGATGGCTACACCTTC.

In its sample, this clone was seen once. This chain joins TRBV6-5 and TRBJ1-5, with TRBD1 matching 7 bases. CDR3 size: 15 residues. The V gene's germline CDR1 is MNHEY and CDR2 SVGAGI. J was trimmed by 9 bases and V by 6 bases; bases with no gene match: 14. The CDR3 is CASSYSRTGDRPQHF. The CDR3 DNA is TGTGCCAGCAGCTACAGTAGGACAGGAGATCGGCCCCAGCATTTT.

J is TRBJ1-5 and V is TRBV2, with a possible D match to TRBD1 (5 bases). Per germline, CDR1 SNHLY and CDR2 FYNNEI. This CDR3 is built from 11 residues. Trimming stripped 2 bases from V and 14 bases from J, with 10 bases between. As DNA, the CDR3 is TGTGCCAGCAGTGAAAGGGGACCGAAGCATTTT. This codes for CASSERGPKHF.

For the CDR3, the DNA is TGTGCCAGCAGCTCCGGGACTAGCGGCGAGACCCAGTACTTC. It codes for CASSSGTSGETQYF. J is TRBJ2-5 and V is TRBV7-2, with 11 bases aligning to TRBD2. The V segment lost 4 bases and the J segment 5 bases; nucleotides outside the gene matches: 3. The CDR3 is made up of 14 amino acids. Germline-derived CDR1 and CDR2 are SGHTA and FQGNSA.

This clone has just a few counts. This sequence joins TRBV2 and TRBJ1-5; 8 bases fit TRBD1. CDR3 length: 16 residues. J lost 6 bases, V lost 0 bases, and 7 bases had no gene match. Germline loops: CDR1 SNHLY, CDR2 FYNNEI. CDR3 bases: TGTGCCAGCAGTGAAGCGGGGGGCAGGGGGCGTCAGCCCCAGCATTTT. This gives the protein CASSEAGGRGRQPQHF. The variable domain in full, with the rest retrieved from reference TRBV2 and TRBJ1-5, is EPEVTQTPSHQVTQMGQEVILRCVPISNHLYFYWYRQILGQKVEFLVSFYNNEISEKSEIFDDQFSVERPDGSNFTLKIRSTKLEDSAMYFCASSEAGGRGRQPQHFGDGTRLSIL.